This T cell receptor beta chain appears in the sequencing data of a study of blood T cell repertoires in COVID-19. Original analysis: Amplified reference gene primers provided the basis for estimating nucleated cell counts. Using immunoSEQ multiplex PCR, the repertoire was profiled, and TCRdb retains in-frame clones only, with some absent. V, J and clone size reflect that table, while D and trimming were determined from the DNA. This sample has some 80,000 clones; over 60% occur once, and the top ten carry about a fifth. The CDR3 consists of 14 residues. Germline CDR1 is LGHNA and CDR2 is YSLEER. With 6 bases removed from V and 6 bases from J, the gap between germline ends came to 18 bases.

The rearrangement uses TRBV4-3 and TRBJ2-7; D may be TRBD1 (6 bases). What was sequenced was peripheral blood. This receptor was identified in a woman of 80 years or more with active or convalescent COVID-19. CDR3 sequence reads: CASRTDRTAVEQYF. The CDR3 DNA is TGCGCCAGCAGGACAGACAGGACCGCCGTCGAGCAGTACTTC.